One sample yielded the 10 T cell receptor beta chains listed below, sequenced in a study of T-cell reconstitution after alpha-beta-depleted transplantation in children. TCRbeta library preparation incorporated unique molecular identifiers. TCRdb fed the PCR reads into MiXCR, producing one record per CDR3 protein. This table has around 600,000 distinct CDR3 sequences, about 15% appearing once. The sample in question was PBMCs from the stem cell graft donor, obtained from the stem cell graft. These TCRs come from a human donor who donated a stem cell graft to a child with acute myeloid leukemia.

Ten or more counts support this clonotype. This sequence joins TRBV5-4 and TRBJ2-1; 7 positions match TRBD2. The V and J ends lost 2 bases and 6 bases, in that order; junction bases with no gene match: 5. The CDR3 totals 14 residues. The V gene's germline CDR1 is SGHNT and CDR2 YYREEE (reference sequence). CDR3 in DNA: TGTGCCAGCAGCTTTAGGTGGGGGGGCAATGAGCAGTTCTTC. Translation: CASSFRWGGNEQFF.

The chain uses TRBV5-1 and TRBJ2-1; 7 bases fit TRBD1. In germline, CDR1 is SGHRS, CDR2 YFSETQ. The trim removed 5 bases at V and 8 bases at J, leaving 7 bases unmatched. This CDR3 spans 13 amino acids. As DNA, the CDR3 is TGCGCCAGCAGGACAGGGCATTTGGATGAGCAGTTCTTC. Translation gives CASRTGHLDEQFF.

This clonotype has ten or more counts. This chain joins TRBV7-2 and TRBJ2-7; a possible D gene is TRBD1 (6 bases). In germline, CDR1 is SGHTA, CDR2 FQGNSA. V lost 6 bases and J lost 5, with 14 bases in between. This CDR3 region has 13 residues. CDR3 region: CASRQGLNHEQYF. DNA for the CDR3: TGTGCCAGCAGACAGGGTTTGAACCACGAGCAGTACTTC.

This clonotype was counted ten times or more. The chain links TRBV12-3 or TRBV12-4 to TRBJ2-1, with D maybe TRBD1 (6 bases). V was cut by 6 bases and J by 0 bases, with 12 bases left in between. CDR3 length equals 15 residues. CDR3 nucleotide sequence: TGTGCCAGCAGCTCAGGGGTTAGCTCCTACAATGAGCAGTTCTTC. Amino acids: CASSSGVSSYNEQFF.

There are a few counts of this clonotype. The chain recombines TRBV4-1 with TRBJ2-1; no firm D call. CDR3 length: 14 amino acids. Trimming took 1 base from V and 5 from J, leaving 9 bases between them. Germline V lookup: CDR1 MGHRA, CDR2 YSYEKL. In DNA, the CDR3 is TGCGCCAGCAGCCAAGTTTATAGTGACAATGAGCAGTTCTTC. It translates to CASSQVYSDNEQFF.

Details on this clonotype: A much more abundant neighbour one base away suggests this may be a read error. The chain employs TRBV20-1 and TRBJ1-5, with 8 bases lining up with TRBD1. Losses at the gene ends were 0 bases for V and 0 bases for J; bases not matched to a gene: 10. CDR3 size: 18 residues. The V gene's germline CDR1 is DFQATT and CDR2 SNEGSKA (reference sequence). The CDR3 loop is CSARDREGQGRSNQPQHF. In DNA, the CDR3 is TGCAGTGCTAGAGATCGGGAAGGACAGGGACGTAGCAATCAGCCCCAGCATTTT.

The table lists this clonotype with a few counts. The rearrangement links TRBV25-1 to TRBJ2-1; D gene ambiguous. The CDR3 spans 12 residues. Germline V gene lookup returns CDR1 MGHDK and CDR2 SYGVNS. The V end was cut by 1 base, the J end by 10 bases, with 8 bases between. CDR3 sequence reads: CASSELAGEQFF. DNA for the CDR3: TGTGCCAGCAGTGAATTAGCTGGCGAGCAGTTCTTC. The full variable domain, in which reference TRBV25-1 and TRBJ2-1 provide the parts outside the CDR3, is EADIYQTPRYLVIGTGKKITLECSQTMGHDKMYWYQQDPGMELHLIHYSYGVNSTEKGDLSSESTVSRIRTEHFPLTLESARPSHTSQYLCASSELAGEQFFGPGTRLTVL.

This clonotype came up a few times. As DNA, the CDR3 is TGTGCCAGCAGTCTCACAGGGGTTTTTGATGAAGCTTTCTTT. It is translated as CASSLTGVFDEAFF. The chain links TRBV12-3 or TRBV12-4 to TRBJ1-1; 7 positions match TRBD1. CDR3 length: 14 amino acids. Trimming at V came to 5 bases and at J to 7 bases, leaving 10 bases not matched to a gene.

The V gene is TRBV4-3, the J gene TRBJ2-3, with 12 nucleotides matching TRBD2. The V gene's germline CDR1 is LGHNA and CDR2 YSLEER. V shed 7 bases and J 7 bases; nucleotides not matched to a gene: 9. The CDR3 sequence is 15 residues long. The CDR3 sequence: CASNLAGGRPNTQYF. The CDR3 DNA reads as TGCGCCAGCAACCTAGCGGGGGGGCGACCGAATACGCAGTATTTT.

This clonotype was recorded a few times. This chain links TRBV5-6 with TRBJ1-5; D call uncertain. Germline V lookup: CDR1 SGHDT, CDR2 YYEEEE. This CDR3 has 13 amino acids. V was shortened by 1 base and J by 5 bases, with 7 bases between the two germline ends. Here the CDR3 reads CASSLRSYQPQHF. As DNA, the CDR3 is TGTGCCAGCAGCTTGAGGAGTTATCAGCCCCAGCATTTT.